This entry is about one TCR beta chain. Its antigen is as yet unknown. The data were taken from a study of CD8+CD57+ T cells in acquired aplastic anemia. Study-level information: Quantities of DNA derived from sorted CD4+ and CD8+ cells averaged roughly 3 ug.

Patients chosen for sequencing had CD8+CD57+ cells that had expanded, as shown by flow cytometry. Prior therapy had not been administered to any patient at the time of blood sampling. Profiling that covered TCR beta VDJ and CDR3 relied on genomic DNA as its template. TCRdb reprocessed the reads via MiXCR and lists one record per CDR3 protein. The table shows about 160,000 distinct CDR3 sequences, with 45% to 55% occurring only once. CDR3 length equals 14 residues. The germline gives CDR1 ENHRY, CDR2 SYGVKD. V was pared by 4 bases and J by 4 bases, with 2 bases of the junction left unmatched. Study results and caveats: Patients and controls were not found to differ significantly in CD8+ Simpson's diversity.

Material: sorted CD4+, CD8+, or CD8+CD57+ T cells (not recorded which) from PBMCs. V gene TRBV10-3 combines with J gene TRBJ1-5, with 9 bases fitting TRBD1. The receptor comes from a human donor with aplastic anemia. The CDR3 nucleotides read TGTGCCATCAGTGGACAGGGGGTGAATCAGCCCCAGCATTTT. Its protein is CAISGQGVNQPQHF.